The clone carrying this T cell receptor (beta chain) appeared many times. The data were taken from a study of T-cell memory formation after mild COVID-19. TCRdb passed the 5' RACE reads through MiXCR, listing each CDR3 protein once. The sample includes hundreds of thousands of distinct CDR3 sequences, under 30% of them seen just once. Trimming cost V 8 bases and J 4 bases; bases outside gene matches: 13. This CDR3 has 15 amino acids. Germline values: CDR1 MNHEY, CDR2 SMNVEV (reference sequence). The receptor's source is an adult woman who had mild COVID-19 (a few samples of this study predate the infection). Cell type and time point are not known. The rearrangement joins TRBV27 to TRBJ1-2; 7 bases fit TRBD1. The specimen was PBMCs or a T cell subset sorted from them (not recorded which). Written as DNA, the CDR3 is TGTGCCAGCCGCAGAGGGGGCCCCAACCTCTATGGCTACACCTTC. It is translated as CASRRGGPNLYGYTF.